This T cell receptor beta chain stems from a study of blood T cell repertoires in COVID-19. Study information: COVID-19 samples collected from the United States, Italy and Spain covered acute and convalescent phases. T cells, B-cell-depleted T cells, or PBMCs provided the cDNA or gDNA that served as material.

Per the study methods: Nucleated cell counts were estimated from reference gene primer amplification. Sequencing used immunoSEQ multiplex PCR; TCRdb keeps in-frame clones, though not all of them. The V and J calls and the clone size are those of that table, but D and trimming were determined from the DNA. Among about 340,000 clones listed, about 88% were seen once. Seattle participants joined during active infection and were tracked over time. This TCR was recovered from a woman aged 60 to 75 with COVID-19, enrolled during active disease. Sequencing was carried out using peripheral blood.

The CDR3 coding sequence is TGTGCCAGCAGCTTATCTGGGCAGGTCTCCTACGAGCAGTACTTC. This translates into CASSLSGQVSYEQYF. The chain combines TRBV11-3 with TRBJ2-7; D gene unclear. Germline assignment: CDR1 SGHNT and CDR2 YENEEA. Trimming removed 2 bases at V and 0 bases at J, with 11 bases between. This CDR3 comprises 15 residues.